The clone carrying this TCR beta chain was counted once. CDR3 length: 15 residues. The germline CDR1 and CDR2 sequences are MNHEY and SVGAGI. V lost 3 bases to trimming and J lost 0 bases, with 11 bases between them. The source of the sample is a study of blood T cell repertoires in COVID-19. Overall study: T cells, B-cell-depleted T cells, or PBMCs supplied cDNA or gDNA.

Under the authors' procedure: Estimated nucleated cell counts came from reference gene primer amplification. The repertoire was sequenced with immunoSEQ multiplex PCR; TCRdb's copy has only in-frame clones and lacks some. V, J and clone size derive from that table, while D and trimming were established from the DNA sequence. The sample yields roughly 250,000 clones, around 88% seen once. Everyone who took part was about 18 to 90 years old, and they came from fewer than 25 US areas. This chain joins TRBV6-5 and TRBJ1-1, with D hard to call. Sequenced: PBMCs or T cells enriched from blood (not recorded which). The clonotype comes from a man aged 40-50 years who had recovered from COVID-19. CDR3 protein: CASSYSSRMNTEAFF. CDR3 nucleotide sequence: TGTGCCAGCAGTTATTCTTCCAGAATGAACACTGAAGCTTTCTTT.